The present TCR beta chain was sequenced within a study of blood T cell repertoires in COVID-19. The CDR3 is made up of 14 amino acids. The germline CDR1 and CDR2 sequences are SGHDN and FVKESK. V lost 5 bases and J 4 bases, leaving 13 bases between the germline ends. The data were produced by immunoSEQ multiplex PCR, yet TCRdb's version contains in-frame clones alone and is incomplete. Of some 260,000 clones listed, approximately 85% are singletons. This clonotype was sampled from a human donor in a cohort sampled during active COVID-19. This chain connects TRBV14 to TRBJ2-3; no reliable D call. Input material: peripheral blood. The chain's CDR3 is CASSARLIADTQYF. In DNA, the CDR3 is TGTGCCAGCAGCGCCAGGCTCATCGCAGATACGCAGTATTTT.